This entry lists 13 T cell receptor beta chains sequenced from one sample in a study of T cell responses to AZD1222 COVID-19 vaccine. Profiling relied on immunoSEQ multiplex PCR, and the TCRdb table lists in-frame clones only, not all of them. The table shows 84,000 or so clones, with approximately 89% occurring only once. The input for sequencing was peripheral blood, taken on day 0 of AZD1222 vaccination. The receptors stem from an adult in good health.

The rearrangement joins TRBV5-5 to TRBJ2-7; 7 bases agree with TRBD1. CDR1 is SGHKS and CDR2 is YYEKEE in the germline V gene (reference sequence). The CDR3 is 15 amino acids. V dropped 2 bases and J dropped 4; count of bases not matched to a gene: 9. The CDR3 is CASSLYSGQMYEQYF. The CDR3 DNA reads TGTGCCAGCAGCTTATATTCGGGACAGATGTACGAGCAGTACTTC.

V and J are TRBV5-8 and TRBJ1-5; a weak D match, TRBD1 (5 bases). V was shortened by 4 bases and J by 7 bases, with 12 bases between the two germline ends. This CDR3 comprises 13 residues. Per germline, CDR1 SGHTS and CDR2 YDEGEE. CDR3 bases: TGTGCCAGCAGCGATACAGGTGGCCAGCCCCAGCATTTT. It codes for CASSDTGGQPQHF.

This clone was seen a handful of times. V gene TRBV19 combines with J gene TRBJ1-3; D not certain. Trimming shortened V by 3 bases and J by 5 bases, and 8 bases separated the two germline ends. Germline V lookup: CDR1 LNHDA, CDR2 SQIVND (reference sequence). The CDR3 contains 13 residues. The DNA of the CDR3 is TGTGCCAGTAGTATCCCCGGAAGAAACACCATATATTTT. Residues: CASSIPGRNTIYF.

This chain's CDR3 is CAWTGQGNSPLHF. The CDR3 DNA is TGTGCCTGGACCGGACAGGGGAATTCACCCCTCCACTTT. The V gene is TRBV30, the J gene TRBJ1-6; 9 nucleotides match TRBD1. The germline CDR1 and CDR2 sequences are GTSNPN and SVGIG (reference sequence). The CDR3 is 13 residues long. The J segment lost 7 bases and the V segment lost 4 bases, leaving 2 bases of the junction unmatched.

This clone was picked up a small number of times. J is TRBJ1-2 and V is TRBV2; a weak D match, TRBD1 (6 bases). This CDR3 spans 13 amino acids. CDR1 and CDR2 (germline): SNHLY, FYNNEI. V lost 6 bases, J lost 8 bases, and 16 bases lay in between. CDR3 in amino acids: CASRPRGTTGYTF. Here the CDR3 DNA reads TGTGCCAGCAGGCCCAGGGGAACTACGGGCTACACCTTC.

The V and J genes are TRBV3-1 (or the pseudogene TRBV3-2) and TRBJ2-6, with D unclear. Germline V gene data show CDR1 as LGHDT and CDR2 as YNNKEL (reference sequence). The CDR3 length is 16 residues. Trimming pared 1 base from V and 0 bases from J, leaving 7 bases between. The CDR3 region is CASSQGVNSGANVLTF. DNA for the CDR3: TGTGCCAGCAGCCAAGGTGTGAACTCTGGGGCCAACGTCCTGACTTTC.

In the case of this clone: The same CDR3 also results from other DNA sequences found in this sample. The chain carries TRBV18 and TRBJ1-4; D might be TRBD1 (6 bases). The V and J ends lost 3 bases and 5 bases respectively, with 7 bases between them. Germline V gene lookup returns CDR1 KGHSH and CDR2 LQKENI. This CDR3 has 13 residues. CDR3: CASSPGQNEKLFF. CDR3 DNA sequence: TGTGCCAGCTCACCGGGACAAAATGAAAAACTGTTTTTT.

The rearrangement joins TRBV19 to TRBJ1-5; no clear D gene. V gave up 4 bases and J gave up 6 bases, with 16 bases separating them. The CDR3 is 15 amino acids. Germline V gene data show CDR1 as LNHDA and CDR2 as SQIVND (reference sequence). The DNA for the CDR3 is TGTGCCAGTAGTACCACTCTCGGGGTCGCTCAGCCCCAGCATTTT. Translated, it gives CASSTTLGVAQPQHF.

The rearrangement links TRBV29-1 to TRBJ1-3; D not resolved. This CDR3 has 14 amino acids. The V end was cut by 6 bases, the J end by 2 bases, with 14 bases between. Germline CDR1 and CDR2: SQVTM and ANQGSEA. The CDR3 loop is CSVTAGITGNTIYF. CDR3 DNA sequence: TGCAGCGTGACCGCGGGGATAACTGGAAACACCATATATTTT.

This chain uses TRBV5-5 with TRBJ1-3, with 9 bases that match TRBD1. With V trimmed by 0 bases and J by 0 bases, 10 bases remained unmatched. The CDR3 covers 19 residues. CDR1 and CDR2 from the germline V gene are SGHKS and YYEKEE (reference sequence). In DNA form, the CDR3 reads TGTGCCAGCAGCTTGGGCGGGGGACAGGGTTTTATCTCTGGAAACACCATATATTTT. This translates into CASSLGGGQGFISGNTIYF.

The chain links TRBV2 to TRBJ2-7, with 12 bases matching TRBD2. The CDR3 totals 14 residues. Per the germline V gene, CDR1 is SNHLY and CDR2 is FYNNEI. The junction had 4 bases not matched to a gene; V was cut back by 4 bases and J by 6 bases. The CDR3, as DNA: TGTGCCAGCAGTGGACTAGCGGGAGAAAGCGAGCAGTACTTC. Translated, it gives CASSGLAGESEQYF.

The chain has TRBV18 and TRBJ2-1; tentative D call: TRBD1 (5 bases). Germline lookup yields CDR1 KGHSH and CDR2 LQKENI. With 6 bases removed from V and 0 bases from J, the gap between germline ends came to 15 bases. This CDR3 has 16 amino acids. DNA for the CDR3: TGTGCCAGCTCGGCCCTGCCAGGGATCTCCTACAATGAGCAGTTCTTC. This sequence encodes CASSALPGISYNEQFF.

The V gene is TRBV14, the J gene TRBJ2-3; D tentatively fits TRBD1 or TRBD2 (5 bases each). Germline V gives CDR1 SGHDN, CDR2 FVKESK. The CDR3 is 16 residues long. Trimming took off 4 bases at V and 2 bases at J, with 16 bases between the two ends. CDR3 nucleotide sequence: TGTGCCAGCAGCCCCCCGGGGCTACCCCTCACAGATACGCAGTATTTT. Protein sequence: CASSPPGLPLTDTQYF.